This TCR beta chain originates from a study of blood T cell repertoires in COVID-19. Study as a whole: COVID-19 samples from acute and convalescent phases originated in the United States, Italy and Spain.

Original processing methods: Amplification of reference gene primers provided the estimated nucleated cell counts. Method: immunoSEQ multiplex PCR; TCRdb's copy keeps in-frame clones and lacks some. The D gene and trimming were derived from the DNA, and the V and J assignments and clone size from that table. The sample contains some 87,000 clones, about 79% of which appear only once. Sequenced material: peripheral blood. The sequence derives from a human donor in a cohort sampled during active COVID-19.

Here the CDR3 DNA reads TGTGCCAGCTCACCCCCGGGAGTTCTGTACGAGCAGTACTTC. It codes for CASSPPGVLYEQYF. The gene calls are TRBV18 and TRBJ2-7, with D perhaps TRBD2 (6 bases). Trimming removed 3 bases at V and 4 bases at J, with 13 bases between. Germline V gives CDR1 KGHSH, CDR2 LQKENI. The CDR3 runs to 14 residues.